This T cell receptor beta chain was sequenced during a study of CD8 T cells in Susac syndrome. Overall study context: Sequencing included Susac syndrome patients, more than five of them with active disease and about 8 in remission. Findings and caveats of the study: None of the CD4+ T cell repertoires in Susac syndrome showed clonal expansion.

The authors reverse transcribed about 0.5 to 1 ug RNA with random hexamers. TCRdb reprocessed the immunoSEQ multiplex PCR reads with MiXCR, giving one entry per CDR3 protein. The sample holds 150,000 to 200,000 distinct CDR3 sequences, around 95% seen once. For this clonotype: Its antigen remains unknown.

V was trimmed by 2 bases and J by 1 base, leaving 15 bases between them. The CDR3 has 16 residues. Germline assignment: CDR1 DFQATT and CDR2 SNEGSKA (reference sequence). The genes are TRBV20-1 and TRBJ2-4, with D possibly matching TRBD2 (5 bases). The sample was CD4+ T cells from PBMCs. This clonotype was obtained from a human donor with Susac syndrome. CDR3 coding DNA: TGCAGTGCTAGATCCAGGTCAACGGGGGCCAAAAACATTCAGTACTTC. It is translated as CSARSRSTGAKNIQYF.